The rows below give T cell receptor beta chains drawn from one sample of a study of long-term antiretroviral therapy in people with HIV. Some clones are missing from TCRdb's copy, which holds only in-frame ones; the method was immunoSEQ multiplex PCR. This table holds 24,000 or so clones, 83% found once. Sequenced here: unsorted PBMCs, sampled 3 years after starting antiretroviral therapy. These receptors came from a man aged 18-30 years with HIV. Each CDR3 is given without its conserved first and last residue. The order of the fields is V gene, CDR3 length, J gene, CDR3 protein.

v_call: TRBV5-1; cdr3_length: 14; j_call: TRBJ1-1; cdr3_aa: ASSEYRGTAFTEAF
v_call: TRBV27; cdr3_length: 12; j_call: TRBJ2-2; cdr3_aa: ASSYDENTGELF
v_call: TRBV7-9; cdr3_length: 11; j_call: TRBJ1-1; cdr3_aa: ASSPRGGAEAF
v_call: TRBV11-2; cdr3_length: 13; j_call: TRBJ1-3; cdr3_aa: ASSLAGTTGNTIY
v_call: TRBV28; cdr3_length: 13; j_call: TRBJ1-5; cdr3_aa: ASLGGGGGNQPQH
v_call: TRBV10-1; cdr3_length: 11; j_call: TRBJ2-5; cdr3_aa: ASSGPGQETQY
v_call: TRBV7-2; cdr3_length: 13; j_call: TRBJ2-3; cdr3_aa: ASTLQAGGTDTQY
v_call: TRBV5-1; cdr3_length: 14; j_call: TRBJ2-5; cdr3_aa: ASSLEGPIPRETQY
v_call: TRBV11-3; cdr3_length: 10; j_call: TRBJ2-3; cdr3_aa: ASSRPGKPQY
v_call: TRBV28; cdr3_length: 10; j_call: TRBJ1-5; cdr3_aa: ASSPLGQPQH
v_call: TRBV19; cdr3_length: 12; j_call: TRBJ1-4; cdr3_aa: ASSTRFLNEKLF
v_call: TRBV28; cdr3_length: 11; j_call: TRBJ1-5; cdr3_aa: ASRGGQGGPQH
v_call: TRBV28; cdr3_length: 11; j_call: TRBJ2-3; cdr3_aa: ATLWTNSDTQY
v_call: TRBV27; cdr3_length: 11; j_call: TRBJ1-4; cdr3_aa: ASSFLGNEKLF
v_call: TRBV25-1; cdr3_length: 12; j_call: TRBJ2-1; cdr3_aa: ASSTFGRDNEQF
v_call: TRBV5-8; cdr3_length: 12; j_call: TRBJ2-7; cdr3_aa: ASSWTAYLYEQY
v_call: TRBV5-1; cdr3_length: 13; j_call: TRBJ1-5; cdr3_aa: ASSLGDYSNQPQH
v_call: TRBV10-1; cdr3_length: 13; j_call: TRBJ2-3; cdr3_aa: ASSAEDPTADTQY
v_call: TRBV5-8; cdr3_length: 12; j_call: TRBJ1-5; cdr3_aa: ASSTNAVNQPQH
v_call: TRBV25-1; cdr3_length: 11; j_call: TRBJ1-5; cdr3_aa: ASRGLNNQPQH
v_call: TRBV19; cdr3_length: 13; j_call: TRBJ2-2; cdr3_aa: ASSMKGQHTGELF
v_call: TRBV5-6; cdr3_length: 14; j_call: TRBJ1-2; cdr3_aa: ASSLGYGGRFYGYT
v_call: TRBV5-1; cdr3_length: 15; j_call: TRBJ2-1; cdr3_aa: ASNPARGVSSYNEQF
v_call: TRBV7-9; cdr3_length: 12; j_call: TRBJ1-6; cdr3_aa: ASSPGQGNSPLH
v_call: TRBV30; cdr3_length: 15; j_call: TRBJ2-7; cdr3_aa: AWSVRTSGGAGYEQY